The clone carrying this TCR beta chain was seen repeatedly, ten times or more. Its target is not known. RNA transcripts were the template for amplifying TCR beta CDR3 regions. Using the HTBI primer set, a first-round RT-PCR was run on the TCR CDR3. TCRdb re-analysed the multiplex PCR reads in MiXCR, keeping a single row per CDR3 protein. The sample carries fewer than 900,000 distinct CDR3 sequences, roughly 17% recorded once. The entry originates in a study of T cells in Graves' hyperthyroidism and ophthalmopathy. The CDR3 consists of 16 residues. Germline V gives CDR1 LNHNV, CDR2 YYDKDF (reference sequence). The J segment lost 7 bases and the V segment lost 0 bases, leaving 9 bases of the junction unmatched. General study points: Most clonotypes that expanded in the thyroid above 0.001 also showed up in blood. Ophthalmopathy was identified by the model a median approximately 6.4 months ahead of onset.

Input material: blood. The chain joins TRBV15 to TRBJ2-7, with TRBD2 matching over 10 bases. This TCR was sampled from a man between 18 and 29 years old with Graves' hyperthyroidism. The CDR3 DNA sequence: TGTGCCACCAGCAGAGAAGGGGCTAGCGGGAGTAGGGAGCAGTACTTC. Its translation: CATSREGASGSREQYF.